A selection of T cell receptor beta chains follows, all from one sample in a study of T cells in Graves' hyperthyroidism and ophthalmopathy. From the multiplex PCR reads, TCRdb called clonotypes with MiXCR, one entry per CDR3 protein. The sample has a few hundred thousand distinct CDR3 sequences; 40% to 55% are singletons. The source material was peripheral blood or thyroid tissue (not recorded which). Receptor source: a woman between 18 and 30 years old with Graves' hyperthyroidism. CDR3s leave out the opening cysteine and the closing phenylalanine or tryptophan.

v_call	j_call	cdr3_aa
TRBV2	TRBJ2-7	ASSLAGLLIGWY
TRBV15	TRBJ2-5	ATSRGLVTQY
TRBV12-3/TRBV12-4	NA	ASRPDGYNEQF
TRBV7-2	TRBJ2-2	ASSSPPGEVSGELF
TRBV7-6	TRBJ1-1	ASSRGDEQYFGAGNTEAF
TRBV7-7	TRBJ2-2	ASSLQGALKLF
TRBV5-8	TRBJ1-2	ASSDTRRDRERGYT
TRBV24-1	TRBJ2-5	ATSGQGSRETQY
TRBV10-1	TRBJ2-1	ASSPLADTNEQF
TRBV7-2	TRBJ1-4	ASSSTGNAWEKLF
TRBV7-3	TRBJ2-6	AGSRSGGAGANVPT
TRBV10-3	TRBJ2-5	AIGLAGQETQY
TRBV5-1	TRBJ2-7	ASSLAGGPGYEQY
TRBV20-1	NA	SASTSGRAILDNEQF
TRBV20-1	TRBJ1-1	SARAGSMNTEAF
TRBV9	TRBJ2-5	ASSVSYGGETQY
TRBV20-1	TRBJ2-5	SARDFSQETQY
TRBV6-5	TRBJ2-7	ASRRRGFYEQY
TRBV2	TRBJ1-4	ASRKTLLNEKLF
TRBV9	TRBJ2-2	ASTPGLAGVNGELF
TRBV29-1	TRBJ1-2	SVQGAGSGPHGYGYT
TRBV7-2	TRBJ2-5	ASSPSVGTGGETQY
TRBV20-1	TRBJ1-5	SADTGLINQPQH
TRBV29-1	TRBJ1-4	SAINEKLF
TRBV4-1	TRBJ1-1	ASSQVEWNTEAF
TRBV7-2	TRBJ2-6	ASSFRTGFGANVLT
TRBV20-1	TRBJ2-7	SARGVGTSILYEQY
TRBV29-1	TRBJ1-3	SANRGTVNTIY
TRBV2	TRBJ2-5	ASLPGASSSSETQY
TRBV24-1	TRBJ2-7	ATSVSLAGANPNEQY
TRBV7-6	TRBJ1-5	ASSQAGRANQPQH
TRBV7-7	TRBJ2-7	ASSLYGNTGELY
TRBV12-3/TRBV12-4	TRBJ2-2	ASSLGTGELF